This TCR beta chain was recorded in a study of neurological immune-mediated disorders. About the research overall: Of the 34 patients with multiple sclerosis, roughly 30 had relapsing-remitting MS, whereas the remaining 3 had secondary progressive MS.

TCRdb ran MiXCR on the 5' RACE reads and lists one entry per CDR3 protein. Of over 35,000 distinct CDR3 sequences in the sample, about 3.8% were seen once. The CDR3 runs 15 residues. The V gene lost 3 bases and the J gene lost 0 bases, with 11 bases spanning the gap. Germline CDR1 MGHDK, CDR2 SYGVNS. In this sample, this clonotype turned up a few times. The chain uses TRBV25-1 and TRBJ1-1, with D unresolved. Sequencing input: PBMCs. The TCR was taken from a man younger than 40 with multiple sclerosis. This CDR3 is CASSDSRPMNTEAFF. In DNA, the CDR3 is TGTGCCAGCAGTGATTCACGGCCCATGAACACTGAAGCTTTCTTT. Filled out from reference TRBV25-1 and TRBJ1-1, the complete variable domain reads EADIYQTPRYLVIGTGKKITLECSQTMGHDKMYWYQQDPGMELHLIHYSYGVNSTEKGDLSSESTVSRIRTEHFPLTLESARPSHTSQYLCASSDSRPMNTEAFFGQGTRLTVV.